Following are 18 T cell receptor beta chains from one sample sequenced in a study of blood T cells in healthy people across ages. With a J-beta primer mix and a sample-barcoded 5' primer, a second PCR ran about 6 to 11 cycles. TCRdb redid the calling of the 5' RACE reads with MiXCR, one entry per CDR3 protein. The sample includes around 1,000,000 distinct CDR3 sequences, under 30% seen only once; the top ten take around 0.7%. This sample also appeared in a second study, on T cells of mothers and their children.

What was sequenced was blood. The receptors originated from a girl aged 2-15 years in good health.

The chain carries TRBV7-9 and TRBJ1-1; D remains ambiguous. The germline V gene has CDR1 SEHNR and CDR2 FQNEAQ (reference sequence). V was trimmed by 3 bases and J by 0 bases, leaving 11 bases between them. The CDR3 covers 15 residues. The DNA of the CDR3 is TGTGCCAGCAGCTTCCGGACGGATATGAACACTGAAGCTTTCTTT. This translates into CASSFRTDMNTEAFF.

The chain combines TRBV5-6 with TRBJ2-1, with TRBD1 identical over 9 bases. Gene TRBJ2-7 matches the end of the DNA better, so the J call may be wrong. The CDR3 totals 15 residues. Germline-derived CDR1 and CDR2 are SGHDT and YYEEEE. The CDR3 bases are TGTGCCAGCAGCCGGGACAGGGTGGCGGCCTACGAGCAGTACTTC. Residues: CASSRDRVAAYEQYF.

There are a few counts of this clonotype. Written as DNA, the CDR3 is TGTGCCAGCAGCCTCTTAGGGGGTGCGGAACTGTTTTTT. Encoded protein: CASSLLGGAELFF. The chain carries TRBV7-8 and TRBJ1-4; D possibly corresponds to TRBD1 (6 bases). The CDR3 contains 13 residues. V was shortened by 5 bases and J by 12 bases, with 16 bases between the two germline ends. The V gene's germline CDR1 is SGHVS and CDR2 FQNEAQ.

This clonotype was recorded a few times. The genes are TRBV4-1 and TRBJ2-5; TRBD2 might be the D (6 bases). In germline, CDR1 is MGHRA, CDR2 YSYEKL. Deletions cut 1 base from V and 5 bases from J, with 14 bases between. CDR3 size: 15 residues. The CDR3, as DNA: TGCGCCAGCAGCCAAGCGGGGTCGGGGAGGGAGACCCAGTACTTC. It specifies CASSQAGSGRETQYF.

The CDR3 region has the DNA TGTGCCAGCAGCTTATTCTGGCGACTAGCGGGGTCAGGCACCTACGAGCAGTACTTC. It is translated as CASSLFWRLAGSGTYEQYF. The V gene is TRBV7-2, the J gene TRBJ2-7; 11 nucleotides align to TRBD2. V gave up 2 bases and J gave up 2 bases; unmatched junction bases: 14. CDR1 and CDR2 (germline): SGHTA, FQGNSA. CDR3 length equals 19 residues.

The V call is TRBV9, the J call TRBJ1-6; unclear D gene. The ends were cut back, 0 bases at V and 8 bases at J, with 18 bases in the middle. CDR3 length: 17 residues. Germline CDR1 reads SGDLS; CDR2 reads YYNGEE. Here the CDR3 reads CASSVDSGSLGDSPLHF. Written as DNA, the CDR3 is TGTGCCAGCAGCGTAGATTCGGGGTCGCTCGGGGATTCACCCCTCCACTTT.

About this clonotype: This CDR3 is missing its conserved last phenylalanine or tryptophan, likely due to a read error. The chain uses TRBV11-2 and TRBJ2-5; D call uncertain. The end of the DNA fits TRBJ2-7 better, so the J call may be wrong. This CDR3 is built from 15 residues. Per germline, CDR1 SGHAT and CDR2 FQNNGV. CDR3 residues: CASSFQIGRLYEQYL. The CDR3 DNA reads TGTGCCAGCAGCTTCCAGATCGGCCGACTCTACGAGCAGTACTTG.

This rearrangement joins TRBV6-5 to TRBJ1-1, with D possibly TRBD1 on 6 matching bases. The V end lost 5 bases, the J end lost 0 bases, and 10 bases lay between the germline ends. The germline V gene encodes CDR1 MNHEY and CDR2 SVGAGI. This CDR3 comprises 14 residues. Here the CDR3 DNA reads TGTGCCAGCAGTCATGGACAGTTGAACACTGAAGCTTTCTTT. Translation: CASSHGQLNTEAFF.

The chain links TRBV12-5 to TRBJ2-6; the D gene is possibly TRBD1 (6 bases). From germline, CDR1 is LGHNT and CDR2 FRNRAP. Between the trimmed V and J ends, which lost 3 bases and 0 bases, there was a span of 15 bases. The CDR3 length is 18 residues. CDR3 loop: CASGFRDKADSGANVLTF. The CDR3 DNA reads TGTGCTAGTGGTTTCCGGGACAAAGCTGACTCTGGGGCCAACGTCCTGACTTTC.

The chain is built from TRBV7-9 and TRBJ2-3, with D perhaps assigned TRBD1 or TRBD2 (6 bases each). V lost 6 bases, J lost 3 bases, and 13 bases lay in between. The V gene's germline CDR1 is SEHNR and CDR2 FQNEAQ (reference sequence). There are 14 residues in the CDR3. CDR3 bases: TGTGCCAGCAGGCAACAGGGAGGAACAGATACGCAGTATTTT. Translated, it gives CASRQQGGTDTQYF.

The sample holds a few counts of this clonotype. The CDR3 loop reads CASSRDWGEGTEAFF. CDR3 sequence (DNA): TGTGCCAGCAGTAGGGATTGGGGGGAAGGAACTGAAGCTTTCTTT. V gene TRBV6-5 combines with J gene TRBJ1-1; TRBD1 might be the D (5 bases). This CDR3 has 15 residues. Germline CDR1 reads MNHEY; CDR2 reads SVGAGI. The germline V and J ends were trimmed by 5 bases and 5 bases, with 18 bases remaining between them.

This clonotype was seen a single time. This CDR3 reads CASRYNLAKNIQYF. DNA for the CDR3: TGTGCCAGCCGGTATAATTTAGCCAAAAACATTCAGTACTTC. This chain joins TRBV6-2 or TRBV6-3 and TRBJ2-4; unclear D gene. Trimming removed 8 bases at V and 0 bases at J, with 11 bases between. Germline CDR1 is MNHEY and CDR2 is SVGEGT. The CDR3 loop spans 14 amino acids.

The genes are TRBV24-1 and TRBJ2-5, with a tentative D call TRBD1 (5 bases). Trimming shortened V by 4 bases and J by 5 bases, and 16 bases separated the two germline ends. CDR3 length: 15 residues. Germline V gives CDR1 KGHDR, CDR2 SFDVKD. Here the CDR3 DNA reads TGTGCCACCAGTGACTCCAGGGCTTCCGGGGAGACCCAGTACTTC. Protein sequence: CATSDSRASGETQYF.

This clonotype was observed a few times. The rearrangement uses TRBV20-1 and TRBJ1-2; 9 bases align to TRBD1. CDR3 length equals 17 residues. Trimming took 4 bases from V and 0 from J; bases not matched to a gene: 12. The V gene's germline CDR1 is DFQATT and CDR2 SNEGSKA (reference sequence). CDR3 coding DNA: TGCAGTGCTATCGACAGGGGGTCTTCCCATTCTAACTATGGCTACACCTTC. Translated: CSAIDRGSSHSNYGYTF.

The V call is TRBV7-2, the J call TRBJ1-6, with unresolved D. From germline, CDR1 is SGHTA and CDR2 FQGNSA. This CDR3 comprises 14 residues. The ends were cut back, 0 bases at V and 8 bases at J, with 8 bases in the middle. CDR3 coding DNA: TGTGCCAGCAGCTTAGCGGCCCAGGATTCACCCCTCCACTTT. This translates into CASSLAAQDSPLHF.

The chain recombines TRBV4-3 with TRBJ2-1, with D maybe TRBD2 (6 bases). CDR3 length: 16 amino acids. V was cut by 0 bases and J by 1 base, with 10 bases left in between. CDR1 is LGHNA and CDR2 is YSLEER in the germline V gene. The DNA of the CDR3 is TGCGCCAGCAGCCAAGATCGTGGAGGGTCCTACAATGAGCAGTTCTTC. Its translation is CASSQDRGGSYNEQFF.

The chain couples TRBV6-5 to TRBJ2-2; unclear D gene. This CDR3 has 17 amino acids. CDR1 MNHEY and CDR2 SVGAGI come from the germline V gene. With 0 bases removed from V and 0 bases from J, the gap between germline ends came to 11 bases. The CDR3 sequence: CASSYSLRFPNTGELFF. CDR3 DNA sequence: TGTGCCAGCAGTTACTCGCTAAGGTTCCCGAACACCGGGGAGCTGTTTTTT.

The chain combines TRBV6-5 with TRBJ1-1, with D possibly TRBD1 on 5 matching bases. V was cut by 6 bases and J by 0 bases, with 14 bases left in between. The CDR3 sequence is 15 residues long. In germline, CDR1 is MNHEY, CDR2 SVGAGI. DNA for the CDR3: TGTGCCAGCAGCCCTTTGAGGGGTGTGAACACTGAAGCTTTCTTT. Residues: CASSPLRGVNTEAFF.